These 28 T cell receptor beta chains were sequenced from one sample in a study of shared clonotypes between healthy human individuals. Naive CD8 cells comprised CD45RO-negative, CCR7-positively selected cells, excluding terminally differentiated effector memory CD45RA+ cells. Assay used: immunoSEQ multiplex PCR; TCRdb lists only in-frame clones, some missing. The sample includes roughly 850,000 clones, around 96% of them seen just once. Sequencing was performed on naive CD8+ T cells sorted from blood. All receptors come from a man between 25 and 39 years old in good health.

The chain links TRBV27 to TRBJ2-5; tentatively, D is TRBD1 or TRBD2 (5 bases each). CDR1 and CDR2 from the germline V gene are MNHEY and SMNVEV (reference sequence). The ends were cut back, 8 bases at V and 2 bases at J, with 15 bases in the middle. The CDR3 is 14 amino acids. The CDR3 sequence is CASRRGPGQETQYF. CDR3 coding DNA: TGTGCCAGCCGAAGGGGACCCGGACAAGAGACCCAGTACTTC.

This clone appeared a single time. This chain uses TRBV25-1 with TRBJ2-7; perhaps TRBD2 as D (6 bases). This CDR3 comprises 15 residues. Germline V CDR1 and CDR2: MGHDK, SYGVNS. V lost 2 bases, J lost 7 bases, and 18 bases lay in between. CDR3 sequence: CASSEGLGLSTEQYF. The CDR3 region has the DNA TGTGCCAGCAGTGAAGGGTTGGGACTCTCTACGGAGCAGTACTTC.

J is TRBJ2-7 and V is TRBV19, with TRBD1 as a possible D gene (6 bases). Trimming removed 1 base from V and 3 bases from J, with 10 bases in between. Germline V gene lookup returns CDR1 LNHDA and CDR2 SQIVND (reference sequence). The length of the CDR3 is 14 residues. CDR3 region: CASSIARGNYEQYF. CDR3 nucleotides: TGTGCCAGTAGTATAGCCAGGGGAAACTACGAGCAGTACTTC.

V and J are TRBV4-3 and TRBJ2-7; unclear D gene. The germline CDR1 and CDR2 sequences are LGHNA and YSLEER. The length of the CDR3 is 15 residues. V was pared by 4 bases and J by 0 bases, with 13 bases between. The CDR3 nucleotides read TGCGCCAGCAGCCCCTCGACCGGTAGCTCCTACGAGCAGTACTTC. It codes for CASSPSTGSSYEQYF.

This clone was recorded only once. V and J are TRBV6-5 and TRBJ2-2, with a possible D match to TRBD2 (5 bases). Trimming cost V 6 bases and J 7 bases, with 12 bases left between them. Germline CDR1 MNHEY, CDR2 SVGAGI. The CDR3 has 13 residues. The CDR3 coding sequence is TGTGCCAGCAGCCGAGGGCCTTACGGGGAGCTGTTTTTT. The encoded protein is CASSRGPYGELFF.

This sequence joins TRBV10-3 and TRBJ2-7, with 13 bases lining up with TRBD2. V lost 2 bases, J lost 5 bases, and 6 bases stayed unmatched. Germline lookup yields CDR1 ENHRY and CDR2 SYGVKD. The CDR3 totals 16 residues. Here the CDR3 DNA reads TGTGCCATCAGTGAGGGGACTAGCGGGACGTTAGACGAGCAGTACTTC. As protein: CAISEGTSGTLDEQYF.

This chain uses TRBV2 with TRBJ1-1; TRBD1 might be the D (5 bases). The CDR3 sequence is 14 residues long. The V end lost 5 bases, the J end lost 14 bases, and 24 bases lay between the germline ends. Germline V lookup: CDR1 SNHLY, CDR2 FYNNEI. CDR3 amino acids: CASSSPEGGSGSFF. CDR3 in DNA: TGTGCCAGCAGTAGCCCCGAGGGCGGATCAGGGTCATTCTTT.

This sequence joins TRBV19 and TRBJ2-3; unclear D gene. V was shortened by 5 bases and J by 2 bases, with 11 bases between the two germline ends. The CDR3 has 14 residues. The germline V gene has CDR1 LNHDA and CDR2 SQIVND (reference sequence). This CDR3 is CASSFSHLTDTQYF. CDR3 sequence (DNA): TGTGCCAGTAGTTTCAGCCATCTCACAGATACGCAGTATTTT. Full variable domain (missing parts from reference TRBV19 and TRBJ2-3): DGGITQSPKYLFRKEGQNVTLSCEQNLNHDAMYWYRQDPGQGLRLIYYSQIVNDFQKGDIAEGYSVSREKKESFPLTVTSAQKNPTAFYLCASSFSHLTDTQYFGPGTRLTVL.

This chain connects TRBV28 to TRBJ2-7; maybe TRBD2 (6 bases). The CDR3 is 14 residues long. Germline V gene sequence: CDR1 MDHEN, CDR2 SYDVKM. The germline V and J ends were trimmed by 5 bases and 3 bases, with 14 bases remaining between them. CDR3 protein: CASSERTNHYEQYF. CDR3 sequence (DNA): TGTGCCAGCAGTGAAAGGACTAACCACTACGAGCAGTACTTC.

The V and J genes are TRBV30 and TRBJ2-7; D is unclear. Germline V gene lookup returns CDR1 GTSNPN and CDR2 SVGIG (reference sequence). The CDR3 contains 12 residues. Trimming took off 5 bases at V and 4 bases at J, with 12 bases between the two ends. This CDR3 reads CAWANSAYEQYF. CDR3 DNA sequence: TGTGCCTGGGCCAATAGTGCGTACGAGCAGTACTTC. Looking up the rest from reference TRBV30 and TRBJ2-7 gives the full variable domain: SQTIHQWPATLVQPVGSPLSLECTVEGTSNPNLYWYRQAAGRGLQLLFYSVGIGQISSEVPQNLSASRPQDRQFILSSKKLLLSDSGFYLCAWANSAYEQYFGPGTRLTVT.

The chain uses TRBV11-2 and TRBJ2-7; TRBD2 might be the D (7 bases). The germline V and J ends were trimmed by 5 bases and 7 bases, with 12 bases remaining between them. CDR3 length equals 12 residues. In germline, CDR1 is SGHAT, CDR2 FQNNGV. The CDR3 nucleotides read TGTGCCAGCAGCGGGGGGGGCCAAGAGCAGTACTTC. Encoded protein: CASSGGGQEQYF.

This sequence joins TRBV5-4 and TRBJ2-7; maybe TRBD2 (5 bases). This CDR3 comprises 14 residues. Germline V gives CDR1 SGHNT, CDR2 YYREEE (reference sequence). V lost 4 bases to trimming and J lost 3 bases, with 14 bases between them. The CDR3 sequence is CASSPTIGNYEQYF. The CDR3 nucleotides read TGTGCCAGCAGCCCGACTATAGGAAACTACGAGCAGTACTTC.

The rearrangement joins TRBV28 to TRBJ1-3; possibly TRBD1 for D (5 bases). Deletions cut 3 bases from V and 0 bases from J, with 15 bases between. Germline V gene lookup returns CDR1 MDHEN and CDR2 SYDVKM. The CDR3 length is 17 residues. The CDR3 reads CASSFILGDFSGNTIYF. The CDR3 nucleotides are TGTGCCAGCAGTTTTATCTTGGGGGACTTCTCTGGAAACACCATATATTTT.

The table lists this clone with a few counts. V is TRBV18 and J is TRBJ1-5; D is unclear. The V and J ends lost 8 bases and 0 bases respectively, with 11 bases between them. Germline V CDR1 and CDR2: KGHSH, LQKENI. The CDR3 length is 14 residues. DNA of the CDR3: TGTGCCAGCCTCAGAACAGATAGCAATCAGCCCCAGCATTTT. Residues: CASLRTDSNQPQHF.

Regarding this clone: This specimen includes other DNA sequences encoding the same CDR3. The J gene is TRBJ2-7, the V gene TRBV7-9; D is uncertain. CDR3 length equals 11 residues. V lost 0 bases and J lost 7, with 4 bases in between. Germline assignment: CDR1 SEHNR and CDR2 FQNEAQ (reference sequence). In DNA, the CDR3 is TGTGCCAGCAGCTTAGCCAGAGAGCAGTACTTC. This sequence encodes CASSLAREQYF.

The gene calls are TRBV28 and TRBJ2-7; 7 nucleotides match TRBD1. The CDR3 has 16 residues. The V and J ends lost 3 bases and 4 bases, in that order; junction bases with no gene match: 12. Germline V gene data show CDR1 as MDHEN and CDR2 as SYDVKM. CDR3 amino acids: CASSFSGTELYYEQYF. The CDR3 nucleotides are TGTGCCAGCAGTTTCTCCGGGACAGAACTCTATTACGAGCAGTACTTC. The variable domain in full, with the rest retrieved from reference TRBV28 and TRBJ2-7, is DVKVTQSSRYLVKRTGEKVFLECVQDMDHENMFWYRQDPGLGLRLIYFSYDVKMKEKGDIPEGYSVSREKKERFSLILESASTNQTSMYLCASSFSGTELYYEQYFGPGTRLTVT.

The CDR3 is CASSLAGLDHEQYF. The DNA for the CDR3 is TGTGCCAGCAGCTTGGCGGGACTAGACCACGAGCAGTACTTC. This chain links TRBV5-5 with TRBJ2-7; 8 nucleotides agree with TRBD2. The germline V gene has CDR1 SGHKS and CDR2 YYEKEE (reference sequence). Trimming cost V 0 bases and J 5 bases; bases outside gene matches: 4. The CDR3 loop spans 14 amino acids.

This rearrangement joins TRBV7-9 to TRBJ2-7; D is tentatively TRBD1 or TRBD2 (6 bases each). V dropped 3 bases and J dropped 7 bases, with 19 bases sitting between them. This CDR3 comprises 15 residues. The V gene's germline CDR1 is SEHNR and CDR2 FQNEAQ (reference sequence). The CDR3: CASSLTQRGTYEQYF. The CDR3 DNA sequence: TGTGCCAGCAGCTTGACACAAAGGGGGACTTATGAGCAGTACTTC.

V gene TRBV11-2 combines with J gene TRBJ2-2, with unresolved D. The V gene lost 5 bases and the J gene lost 4 bases, with 14 bases spanning the gap. The CDR3 consists of 15 residues. Germline CDR1 is SGHAT and CDR2 is FQNNGV. CDR3 protein: CASSHTVAPTGELFF. In nucleotides, the CDR3 is TGTGCCAGCAGCCACACAGTTGCTCCCACCGGGGAGCTGTTTTTT.

V and J are TRBV10-2 and TRBJ2-3; D is possibly TRBD2 (5 bases). Germline CDR1 is WSHSY and CDR2 is SAAADI. The germline V and J ends were trimmed by 3 bases and 0 bases, with 13 bases remaining between them. The CDR3 spans 16 residues. CDR3 region: CASSDLAKTSTDTQYF. The CDR3 DNA is TGCGCCAGCAGTGACCTAGCTAAAACTAGCACAGATACGCAGTATTTT.

The genes are TRBV7-9 and TRBJ2-1; 8 positions agree with TRBD2. The V gene's germline CDR1 is SEHNR and CDR2 FQNEAQ (reference sequence). Losses at the gene ends were 5 bases for V and 0 bases for J; bases not matched to a gene: 3. The length of the CDR3 is 15 residues. CDR3 region: CASSASGSSYNEQFF. In DNA form, the CDR3 reads TGTGCCAGCAGCGCCAGCGGGAGCTCCTACAATGAGCAGTTCTTC.

The V gene is TRBV7-8, the J gene TRBJ1-5; D possibly corresponds to TRBD1 (5 bases). V was pared by 3 bases and J by 6 bases, with 15 bases between. Germline V gene data show CDR1 as SGHVS and CDR2 as FQNEAQ. CDR3 length equals 15 residues. The CDR3 DNA follows: TGTGCCAGCAGCTTCCGTCCGTCGGGGGTTCAGCCCCAGCATTTT. Translating gives CASSFRPSGVQPQHF.

The chain couples TRBV9 to TRBJ2-3, with TRBD2 identical over 10 bases. With 2 bases clipped from V and 6 bases from J, the junction kept 6 bases outside the gene matches. CDR3 length: 15 amino acids. CDR1 SGDLS and CDR2 YYNGEE come from the germline V gene. The CDR3: CASSVGLAVSDTQYF. The CDR3 DNA reads as TGTGCCAGCAGCGTTGGACTAGCGGTTTCTGATACGCAGTATTTT. The full variable domain, in which reference TRBV9 and TRBJ2-3 provide the parts outside the CDR3, is DSGVTQTPKHLITATGQRVTLRCSPRSGDLSVYWYQQSLDQGLQFLIQYYNGEERAKGNILERFSAQQFPDLHSELNLSSLELGDSALYFCASSVGLAVSDTQYFGPGTRLTVL.

The CDR3 nucleotides read TGTGCCAGCAGCTTGGAAGCTGACGGGGCCCCAGATACGCAGTATTTT. Protein sequence: CASSLEADGAPDTQYF. The V and J genes are TRBV5-8 and TRBJ2-3; D tentatively fits TRBD1 or TRBD2 (5 bases each). The CDR3 extends over 16 amino acids. In germline, CDR1 is SGHTS, CDR2 YDEGEE. V was cut by 0 bases and J by 4 bases, with 15 bases left in between.

The J gene is TRBJ2-7, the V gene TRBV7-9, with 8 positions matching TRBD1. Trimming removed 4 bases from V and 4 bases from J; junction bases left unmatched: 12. Germline V gene sequence: CDR1 SEHNR, CDR2 FQNEAQ (reference sequence). The CDR3 covers 16 residues. The chain's CDR3 is CASSSTSGTGLYEQYF. CDR3 in DNA: TGTGCCAGCAGCTCAACTTCCGGGACAGGCCTTTACGAGCAGTACTTC.

The chain carries TRBV29-1 and TRBJ2-1, with 10 bases identical to TRBD1. This CDR3 contains 16 residues. The trim removed 8 bases at V and 7 bases at J, leaving 17 bases unmatched. In germline, CDR1 is SQVTM, CDR2 ANQGSEA. The CDR3 DNA reads TGCAGCTCCCCCGCCGTTGGGGGACAGGGGAGGAATGAGCAGTTCTTC. Its protein is CSSPAVGGQGRNEQFF.

The rearrangement links TRBV10-3 to TRBJ2-2; TRBD2 might be the D (5 bases). The CDR3 loop spans 16 amino acids. The V end was cut by 5 bases, the J end by 4 bases, with 17 bases between. From germline, CDR1 is ENHRY and CDR2 SYGVKD. For the CDR3, the DNA is TGTGCCATCAGTCCCCATAGCGCCCGAGGCACCGGGGAGCTGTTTTTT. As protein: CAISPHSARGTGELFF.

Notes on this clone: Other DNA sequences in this sample translate to the same CDR3. This chain uses TRBV2 with TRBJ1-1; 7 positions agree with TRBD1. This CDR3 has 13 residues. With V trimmed by 8 bases and J by 3 bases, 6 bases remained unmatched. CDR1 and CDR2 from the germline V gene are SNHLY and FYNNEI. The CDR3 sequence: CASPGGRDTEAFF. For the CDR3, the DNA is TGTGCCAGCCCAGGGGGACGGGACACTGAAGCTTTCTTT.